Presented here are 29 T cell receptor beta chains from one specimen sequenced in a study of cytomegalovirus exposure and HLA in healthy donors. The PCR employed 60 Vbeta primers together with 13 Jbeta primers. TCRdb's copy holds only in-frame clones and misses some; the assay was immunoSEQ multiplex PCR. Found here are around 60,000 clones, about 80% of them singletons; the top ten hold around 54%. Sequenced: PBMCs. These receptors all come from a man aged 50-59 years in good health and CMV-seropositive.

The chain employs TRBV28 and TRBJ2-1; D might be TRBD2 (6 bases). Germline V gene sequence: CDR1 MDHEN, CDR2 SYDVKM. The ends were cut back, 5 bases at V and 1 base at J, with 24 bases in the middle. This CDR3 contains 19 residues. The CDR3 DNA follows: TGTGCCAGCAGTCCCTTTTTTGCGAGCGGGCCGCGATCCTACAATGAGCAGTTCTTC. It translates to CASSPFFASGPRSYNEQFF.

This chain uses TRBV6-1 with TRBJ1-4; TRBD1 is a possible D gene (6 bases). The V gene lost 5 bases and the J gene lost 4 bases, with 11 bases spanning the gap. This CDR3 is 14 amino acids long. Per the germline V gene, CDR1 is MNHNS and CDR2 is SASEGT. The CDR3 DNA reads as TGTGCCAGCAGTCGGACAGCGAATAATGAAAAACTGTTTTTT. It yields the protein CASSRTANNEKLFF.

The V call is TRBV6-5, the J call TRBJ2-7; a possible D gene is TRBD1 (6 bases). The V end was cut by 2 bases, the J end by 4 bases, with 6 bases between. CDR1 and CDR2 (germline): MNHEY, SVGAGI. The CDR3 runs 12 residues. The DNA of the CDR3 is TGTGCCAGCAGTTACACAGGGTACGAGCAGTACTTC. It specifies CASSYTGYEQYF.

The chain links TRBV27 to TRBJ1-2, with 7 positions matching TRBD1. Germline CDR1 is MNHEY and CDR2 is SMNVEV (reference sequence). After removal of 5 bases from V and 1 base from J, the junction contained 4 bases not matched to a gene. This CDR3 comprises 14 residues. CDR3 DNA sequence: TGTGCCAGCAGTCCCGACAGGGTTAACTATGGCTACACCTTC. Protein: CASSPDRVNYGYTF.

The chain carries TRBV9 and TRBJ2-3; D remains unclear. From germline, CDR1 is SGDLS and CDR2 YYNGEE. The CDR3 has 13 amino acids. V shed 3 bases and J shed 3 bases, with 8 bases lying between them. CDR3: CASSAIGTDTQYF. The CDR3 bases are TGTGCCAGCAGCGCCATCGGGACAGATACGCAGTATTTT.

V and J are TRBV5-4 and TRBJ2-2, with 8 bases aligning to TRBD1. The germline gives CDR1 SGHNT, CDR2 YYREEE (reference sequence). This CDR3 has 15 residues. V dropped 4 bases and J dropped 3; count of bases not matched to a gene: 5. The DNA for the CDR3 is TGTGCCAGCAGCACCGACAGGGGCGACACCGGGGAGCTGTTTTTT. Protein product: CASSTDRGDTGELFF.

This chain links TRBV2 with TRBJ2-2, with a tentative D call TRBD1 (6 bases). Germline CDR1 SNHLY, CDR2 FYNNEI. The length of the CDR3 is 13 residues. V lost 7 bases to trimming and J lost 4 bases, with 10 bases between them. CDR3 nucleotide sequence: TGTGCCAGCAACCAGGGGTTCACCGGGGAGCTGTTTTTT. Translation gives CASNQGFTGELFF.

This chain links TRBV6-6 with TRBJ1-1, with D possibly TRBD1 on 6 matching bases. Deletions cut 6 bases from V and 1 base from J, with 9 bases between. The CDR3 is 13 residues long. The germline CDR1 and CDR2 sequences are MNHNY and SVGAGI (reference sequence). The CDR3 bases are TGTGCCAGCAGCCTGACAGGGAACACTGAAGCTTTCTTT. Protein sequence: CASSLTGNTEAFF.

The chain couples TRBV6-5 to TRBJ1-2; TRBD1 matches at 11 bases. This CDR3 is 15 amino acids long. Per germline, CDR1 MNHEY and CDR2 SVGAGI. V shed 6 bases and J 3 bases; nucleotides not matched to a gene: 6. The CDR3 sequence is CASSLGQGADYGYTF. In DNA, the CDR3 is TGTGCCAGCAGCCTAGGACAGGGGGCGGACTATGGCTACACCTTC.

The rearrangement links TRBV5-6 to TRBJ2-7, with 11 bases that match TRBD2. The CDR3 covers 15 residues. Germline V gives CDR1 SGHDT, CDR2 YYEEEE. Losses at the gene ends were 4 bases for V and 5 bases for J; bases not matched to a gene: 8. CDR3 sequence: CASSAETSGAHEQYF. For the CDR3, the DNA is TGTGCCAGCAGCGCCGAGACTAGCGGGGCCCACGAGCAGTACTTC.

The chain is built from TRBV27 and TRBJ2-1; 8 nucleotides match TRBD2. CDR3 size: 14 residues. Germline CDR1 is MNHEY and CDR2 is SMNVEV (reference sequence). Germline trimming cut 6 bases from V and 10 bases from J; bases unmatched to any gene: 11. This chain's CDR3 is CASSPPGVAGEQFF. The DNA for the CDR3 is TGTGCCAGCAGCCCCCCCGGGGTAGCGGGGGAGCAGTTCTTC.

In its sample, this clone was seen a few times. As DNA, the CDR3 is TGTGCCAGCAGTTTAGCAGGGGCGAGTGGCTACACCTTC. Amino acids: CASSLAGASGYTF. The genes are TRBV28 and TRBJ1-2; possible D gene TRBD1, 6 bases. The CDR3 contains 13 residues. The germline V gene encodes CDR1 MDHEN and CDR2 SYDVKM. Trimming cost V 2 bases and J 7 bases, with 11 bases left between them.

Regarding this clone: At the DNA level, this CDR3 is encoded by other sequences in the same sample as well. The CDR3 DNA sequence: TGCGCCAGCAGTCAACATATGATCGTACTCATCTCCAATGAGCAGTTCTTC. Its translation is CASSQHMIVLISNEQFF. The V gene is TRBV4-3, the J gene TRBJ2-1; unclear D gene. V gave up 6 bases and J gave up 6 bases, with 24 bases separating them. The CDR3 contains 17 residues. CDR1 is LGHNA, CDR2 YSLEER, per germline.

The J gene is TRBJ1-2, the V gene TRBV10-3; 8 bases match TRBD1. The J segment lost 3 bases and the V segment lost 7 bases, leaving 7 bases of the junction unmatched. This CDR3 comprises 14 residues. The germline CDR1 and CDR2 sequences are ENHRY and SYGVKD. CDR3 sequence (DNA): TGTGCCATCAAAACGACAGGGGAGGACTATGGCTACACCTTC. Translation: CAIKTTGEDYGYTF.

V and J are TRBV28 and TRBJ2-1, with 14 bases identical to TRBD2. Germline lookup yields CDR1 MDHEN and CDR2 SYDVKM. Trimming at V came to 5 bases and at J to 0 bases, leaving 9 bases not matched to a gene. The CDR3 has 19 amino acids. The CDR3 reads CASSPQTSGRASSYNEQFF. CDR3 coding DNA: TGTGCCAGCAGTCCTCAGACTAGCGGGAGGGCCAGCTCCTACAATGAGCAGTTCTTC.

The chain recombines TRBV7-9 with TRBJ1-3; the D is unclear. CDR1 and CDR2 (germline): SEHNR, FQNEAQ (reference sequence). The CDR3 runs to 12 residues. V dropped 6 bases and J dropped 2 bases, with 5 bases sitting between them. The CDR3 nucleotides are TGTGCCAGCAGTTCTGCTGGAAACACCATATATTTT. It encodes CASSSAGNTIYF.

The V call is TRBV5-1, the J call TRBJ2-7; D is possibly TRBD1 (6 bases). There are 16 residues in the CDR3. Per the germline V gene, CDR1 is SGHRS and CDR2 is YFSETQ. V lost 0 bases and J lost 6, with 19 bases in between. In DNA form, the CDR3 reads TGCGCCAGCAGCTTGGAGGCGTCAGGGGCGAAGCGCGAGCAGTACTTC. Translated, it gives CASSLEASGAKREQYF.

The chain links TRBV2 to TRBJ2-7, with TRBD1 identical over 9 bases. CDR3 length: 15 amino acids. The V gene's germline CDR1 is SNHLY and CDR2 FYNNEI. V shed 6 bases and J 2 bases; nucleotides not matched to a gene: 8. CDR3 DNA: TGTGCCAGCAGCCCCCGGGACAGGGATCCCTACGAGCAGTACTTC. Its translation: CASSPRDRDPYEQYF.

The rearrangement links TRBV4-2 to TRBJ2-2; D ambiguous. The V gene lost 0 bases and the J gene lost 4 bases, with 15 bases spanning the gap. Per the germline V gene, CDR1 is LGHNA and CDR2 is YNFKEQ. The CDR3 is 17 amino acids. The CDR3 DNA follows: TGTGCCAGCAGCCAAGATATAGAGGTAGCCTCCACCGGGGAGCTGTTTTTT. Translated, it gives CASSQDIEVASTGELFF.

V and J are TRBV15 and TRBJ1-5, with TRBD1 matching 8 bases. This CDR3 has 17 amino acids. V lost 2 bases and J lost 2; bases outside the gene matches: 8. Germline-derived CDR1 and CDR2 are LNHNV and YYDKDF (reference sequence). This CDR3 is CATSRHRTGFGNQPQHF. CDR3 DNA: TGTGCCACCAGCAGACATAGGACAGGGTTCGGCAATCAGCCCCAGCATTTT.

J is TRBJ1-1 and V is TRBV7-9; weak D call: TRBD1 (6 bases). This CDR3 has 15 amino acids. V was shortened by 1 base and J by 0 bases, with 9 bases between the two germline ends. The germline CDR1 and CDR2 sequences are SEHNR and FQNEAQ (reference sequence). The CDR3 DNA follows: TGTGCCAGCAGCTTAGATCAGGGGCTGAACACTGAAGCTTTCTTT. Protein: CASSLDQGLNTEAFF.

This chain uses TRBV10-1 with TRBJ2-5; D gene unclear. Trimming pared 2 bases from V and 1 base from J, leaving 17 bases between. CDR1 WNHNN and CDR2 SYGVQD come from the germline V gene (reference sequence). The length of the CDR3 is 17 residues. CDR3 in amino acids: CASSERVGGERQETQYF. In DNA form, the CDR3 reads TGCGCCAGCAGTGAGCGGGTAGGCGGCGAGCGCCAAGAGACCCAGTACTTC.

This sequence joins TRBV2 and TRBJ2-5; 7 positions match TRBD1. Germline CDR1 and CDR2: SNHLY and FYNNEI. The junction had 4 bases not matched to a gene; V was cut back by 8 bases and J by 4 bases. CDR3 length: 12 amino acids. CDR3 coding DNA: TGTGCCAGCGGGACAGTGGGAGAGACCCAGTACTTC. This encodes CASGTVGETQYF.

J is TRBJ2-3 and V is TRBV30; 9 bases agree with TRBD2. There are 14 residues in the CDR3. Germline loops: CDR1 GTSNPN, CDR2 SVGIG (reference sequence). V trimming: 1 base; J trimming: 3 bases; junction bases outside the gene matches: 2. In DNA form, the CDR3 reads TGTGCCTGGAGTGAGGGACTAGCTACAGATACGCAGTATTTT. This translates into CAWSEGLATDTQYF.

The CDR3 coding sequence is TGCGCCAGCAGCTTGGGTGTTGGGGGACAGGGATCTTCCTACGAGCAGTACTTC. Amino acids: CASSLGVGGQGSSYEQYF. This chain uses TRBV5-1 with TRBJ2-7; TRBD1 matches at 9 bases. Germline loops: CDR1 SGHRS, CDR2 YFSETQ. Losses at the gene ends were 0 bases for V and 1 base for J; bases not matched to a gene: 11. CDR3 length: 18 amino acids. Complete variable domain (other parts from reference TRBV5-1 and TRBJ2-7): KAGVTQTPRYLIKTRGQQVTLSCSPISGHRSVSWYQQTPGQGLQFLFEYFSETQRNKGNFPGRFSGRQFSNSRSEMNVSTLELGDSALYLCASSLGVGGQGSSYEQYFGPGTRLTVT.

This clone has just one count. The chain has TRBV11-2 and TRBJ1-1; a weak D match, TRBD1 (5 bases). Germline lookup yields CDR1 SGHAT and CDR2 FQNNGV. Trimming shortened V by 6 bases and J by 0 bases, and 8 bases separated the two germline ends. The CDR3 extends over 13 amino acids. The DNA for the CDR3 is TGTGCCAGCAGGGGGCAGATGAACACTGAAGCTTTCTTT. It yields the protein CASRGQMNTEAFF.

The CDR3 loop is CASSSRQATYEQYF. In DNA form, the CDR3 reads TGTGCCAGCAGCTCAAGACAGGCTACATACGAGCAGTACTTC. The chain recombines TRBV11-2 with TRBJ2-7; perhaps TRBD1 as D (6 bases). This CDR3 spans 14 amino acids. Deletions cut 4 bases from V and 4 bases from J, with 14 bases between. CDR1 and CDR2 (germline): SGHAT, FQNNGV.

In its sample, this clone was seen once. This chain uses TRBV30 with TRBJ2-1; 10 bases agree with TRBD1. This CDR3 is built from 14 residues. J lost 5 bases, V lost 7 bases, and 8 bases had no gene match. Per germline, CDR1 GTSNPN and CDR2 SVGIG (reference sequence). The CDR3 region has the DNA TGTGCCTTACCGGGGGACAGGGGACACAATGAGCAGTTCTTC. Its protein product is CALPGDRGHNEQFF.

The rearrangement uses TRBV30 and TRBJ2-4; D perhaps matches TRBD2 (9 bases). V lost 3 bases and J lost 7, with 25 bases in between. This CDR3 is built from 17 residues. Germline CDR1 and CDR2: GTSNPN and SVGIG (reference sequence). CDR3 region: CAWRSDRGLAGPNIQYF. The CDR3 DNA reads TGTGCCTGGAGGTCCGACAGGGGTCTAGCGGGGCCTAACATTCAGTACTTC.